This T cell receptor (beta chain) was captured in a study of cytomegalovirus exposure and HLA in healthy donors. Researchers ran the PCR with 60 Vbeta and 13 Jbeta primers. Libraries were prepared by immunoSEQ multiplex PCR; TCRdb keeps only in-frame clonotypes and omits some of them. The sample holds 150,000 to 200,000 clones, around 86% seen once. This CDR3 has 15 amino acids. Trimming took off 3 bases at V and 3 bases at J, with 14 bases between the two ends. The germline CDR1 and CDR2 sequences are ENHRY and SYGVKD. The V and J genes are TRBV10-3 and TRBJ2-5; tentatively, D is TRBD2 (5 bases). Sequenced material: PBMCs. The sequence came from a man between 45 and 60 years old in good health and CMV-seropositive. CDR3 sequence: CAISDRRIGKETQYF. In DNA, the CDR3 is TGTGCCATCAGTGACCGCCGAATCGGGAAAGAGACCCAGTACTTC.